Listed below are T cell receptor beta chains from one sample, sequenced in a study of T-cell memory formation after mild COVID-19. One entry per CDR3 protein results from TCRdb running MiXCR on the 5' RACE reads. The sample includes a few hundred thousand distinct CDR3 sequences, about 17% seen only once; the top ten take 20% to 25%. The sample comprised PBMCs or a T cell subset sorted from them (not recorded which). The origin of the receptors is a man aged 18 to 30 who had mild COVID-19 (a few samples of this study predate the infection). Cell type and time point are not known. Each CDR3 is given with its conserved first and last residue. D genes are given only for firm matches. The size of a clone is reported for some rows only, either as once, few or many, or as a class for expanded clones.

j_gene,abundance,d_gene,v_gene,CDR3aa,CDR3nt
TRBJ1-5,-,-,TRBV6-5,CASSYSRSNQPQHF,TGTGCCAGCAGTTACTCCCGGTCCAATCAGCCCCAGCATTTT
TRBJ2-7,few,-,TRBV11-2,CASSLGEIRYF,TGTGCCAGCAGCTTAGGGGAGATTCGGTACTTC
TRBJ2-7,-,-,TRBV5-1,CASSPGGAAEQYF,TGCGCCAGCAGCCCCGGTGGAGCGGCCGAGCAGTACTTC
TRBJ2-5,-,-,TRBV21-1,CASSKGAKTQYF,TGTGCCAGCAGCAAAGGGGCGAAGACCCAGTACTTC
TRBJ2-7,-,TRBD2,TRBV4-1,CASSQVIGTSGKQYF,TGCGCCAGCAGCCAAGTCATCGGGACTAGCGGCAAGCAGTACTTC
TRBJ2-3,-,TRBD2,TRBV29-1,CSVVGTGDGTSGVTDTQYF,TGCAGCGTTGTCGGAACTGGGGACGGGACTAGCGGGGTCACAGATACGCAGTATTTT
TRBJ1-4,-,TRBD1,TRBV5-4,CASSRQGAAEKLFF,TGTGCCAGCAGCCGACAGGGAGCGGCTGAAAAACTGTTTTTT
TRBJ2-2,-,-,TRBV5-1,CASSLRRPTGELFF,TGCGCCAGCAGCTTACGGCGTCCCACCGGGGAGCTGTTTTTT
TRBJ1-1,few,-,TRBV6-1,CASSESGLGEAFF,TGTGCCAGCAGTGAAAGCGGGTTGGGTGAAGCTTTCTTT
TRBJ2-5,-,-,TRBV23-1,CASSRRRFKETQYF,TGCGCCAGCAGTCGTCGTCGTTTCAAAGAGACCCAGTACTTC
TRBJ2-3,-,-,TRBV12-3/TRBV12-4,CASRSALGTWADTQYF,TGTGCCAGCAGATCAGCCCTTGGGACCTGGGCAGATACGCAGTATTTT
TRBJ2-4,-,-,TRBV4-1,CASSPGSPHGRIGSIQYF,TGCGCCAGCAGCCCCGGGAGCCCCCACGGGCGGATTGGGAGCATTCAGTACTTC
TRBJ2-1,few,-,TRBV12-3/TRBV12-4,CASSSGLVQQFF,TGTGCCAGCAGTAGCGGTCTCGTTCAGCAGTTCTTC
TRBJ2-5,-,-,TRBV29-1,CSVDDPSGRQETQYF,TGCAGCGTTGATGACCCCTCGGGGCGGCAAGAGACCCAGTACTTC
TRBJ2-2,-,-,TRBV11-2,CASSPRMSQVELFF,TGTGCCAGCAGCCCTCGAATGAGCCAGGTGGAGCTGTTTTTT
TRBJ1-4,few,TRBD1,TRBV7-2,CASSPVGTGNEKLFF,TGTGCCAGCAGCCCAGTCGGGACAGGAAATGAAAAACTGTTTTTT
TRBJ1-2,-,-,TRBV5-6,CASSIDTRGIGYTF,TGTGCCAGCAGCATCGATACGCGGGGAATAGGCTACACCTTC
TRBJ1-1,-,-,TRBV3-1,CASSRVFQAEAFF,TGTGCCAGCTCTAGGGTTTTCCAGGCTGAAGCTTTCTTT
TRBJ2-1,-,-,TRBV5-1,CASSKLSGEGGNNEQFF,TGCGCCAGCAGCAAGTTGTCAGGGGAAGGAGGGAACAATGAGCAGTTCTTC
TRBJ1-2,few,-,TRBV12-3/TRBV12-4,CASSRGRTDGYTF,TGTGCCAGCAGTCGGGGGCGGACTGATGGCTACACCTTC
TRBJ2-2,-,TRBD2,TRBV2,CASSGTSGRTGELFF,TGTGCCAGCAGTGGGACTAGCGGGCGCACCGGGGAGCTGTTTTTT
TRBJ2-3,-,TRBD2,TRBV28,CASSTRAGNSDTQYF,TGTGCCAGCAGCACCAGAGCGGGGAATTCAGATACGCAGTATTTT
TRBJ2-5,-,-,TRBV21-1,CASSKRGRGTHAGETQYF,TGTGCCAGCAGCAAACGCGGTCGAGGAACCCACGCCGGGGAGACCCAGTACTTC
TRBJ2-7,-,-,TRBV7-9,CASSISPHEQYF,TGTGCCAGCAGCATAAGCCCGCACGAGCAGTACTTC
TRBJ2-1,many,TRBD2,TRBV28,CASRRPGGFLVDEQFF,TGTGCCAGCAGACGACCGGGGGGGTTTTTGGTCGATGAGCAGTTCTTC
TRBJ2-6,many,-,TRBV7-2,CASSLDFSGANVLTF,TGTGCCAGCAGCTTAGACTTTTCAGGGGCCAACGTCCTGACTTTC
TRBJ1-2,-,-,TRBV4-1,CASSRSTGEAGYTF,TGCGCCAGCAGCCGAAGCACGGGGGAGGCTGGCTACACCTTC
TRBJ2-3,few,-,TRBV29-1,CSVGVSVLASRIDTQYF,TGCAGCGTTGGTGTAAGCGTGCTAGCGAGTCGAATAGATACGCAGTATTTT
TRBJ1-1,-,-,TRBV5-1,CASSLAGTLRGTEAFF,TGCGCCAGCAGCTTGGCCGGGACACTCAGAGGGACTGAAGCTTTCTTT
TRBJ2-6,few,-,TRBV27,CASMEEGSSGANVLTF,TGTGCCAGCATGGAGGAGGGGAGCTCTGGGGCCAACGTCCTGACTTTC
TRBJ1-6,-,-,TRBV9,CASSVEVKTTPNSPLHF,TGTGCCAGCAGCGTAGAAGTGAAAACCACCCCAAATTCACCCCTCCACTTT
TRBJ1-5,-,-,TRBV20-1,CSASRGSNQPQHF,TGCAGTGCTAGTCGGGGTAGCAATCAGCCCCAGCATTTT
TRBJ2-7,few,-,TRBV6-5,CASSRTVHEQYF,TGTGCCAGCAGCCGGACAGTCCACGAGCAGTACTTC
TRBJ2-1,few,-,TRBV20-1,CSARDGKNNEQFF,TGCAGTGCTAGAGACGGCAAGAACAATGAGCAGTTCTTC
TRBJ2-2,few,TRBD1,TRBV5-1,CASSAGTVNTGELFF,TGCGCCAGCAGCGCCGGGACAGTGAACACCGGGGAGCTGTTTTTT
TRBJ2-1,few,-,TRBV29-1,CSVGFYNEQFF,TGCAGCGTAGGGTTTTACAATGAGCAGTTCTTC
TRBJ2-2,-,TRBD2,TRBV15,CATSRAAGPISTGELFF,TGTGCCACCAGCAGAGCAGCGGGACCCATATCCACCGGGGAGCTGTTTTTT
TRBJ2-5,few,-,TRBV11-2,CASSPPSGRETQYF,TGTGCCAGCAGCCCCCCCTCCGGCAGGGAGACCCAGTACTTC
TRBJ2-5,-,TRBD2,TRBV5-1,CASSSGGAGSRETQYF,TGCGCCAGCAGCTCCGGGGGGGCCGGTTCACGAGAGACCCAGTACTTC
TRBJ2-3,few,-,TRBV5-1,CASSLEDGGGSDTQYF,TGCGCCAGCAGCTTGGAGGACGGGGGAGGATCAGATACGCAGTATTTT
TRBJ2-3,many,-,TRBV5-1,CASSAGQNTQYF,TGCGCCAGCAGCGCGGGACAGAATACGCAGTATTTT
TRBJ2-4,-,-,TRBV6-1,CASSEAFLAKNIQYF,TGTGCCAGCAGTGAAGCATTCTTAGCCAAAAACATTCAGTACTTC
TRBJ1-2,-,TRBD1,TRBV5-1,CASSGTAGGYTF,TGCGCCAGCAGCGGGACAGCGGGCGGCTACACCTTC
TRBJ2-7,-,-,TRBV6-5,CASSYRGLYEQYF,TGTGCCAGCAGTTACCGGGGGCTCTACGAGCAGTACTTC
TRBJ2-5,-,-,TRBV2,CASGTGRVETQYF,TGTGCCAGCGGGACGGGGAGAGTAGAGACCCAGTACTTC
TRBJ2-5,-,TRBD2,TRBV3-1,CASNPGLAGGTQYF,TGTGCCAGCAATCCGGGACTAGCCGGGGGGACCCAGTACTTC
TRBJ1-1,-,-,TRBV20-1,CKPGNTEAFF,TGCAAACCGGGGAACACTGAAGCTTTCTTT
TRBJ2-2,-,-,TRBV5-1,CASSLLRGDTGELFF,TGCGCCAGCAGCTTGCTCAGGGGTGACACCGGGGAGCTGTTTTTT
TRBJ1-1,many,TRBD1,TRBV4-1,CASSPTRTGGLAEAFF,TGCGCCAGCAGCCCTACCCGGACAGGGGGTTTAGCTGAAGCTTTCTTT
TRBJ1-2,-,-,TRBV6-5,CASSYSRGNGYTF,TGTGCCAGCAGTTATAGCAGAGGAAATGGCTACACCTTC